This entry is about one TCR beta chain. These data belong to a study of blood T cell repertoires in COVID-19. Study overall: Samples came from the United States, Italy and Spain, spanning acute and convalescent COVID-19. In each case, the material was cDNA or gDNA derived from T cells, B-cell-depleted T cells, or PBMCs.

Per the original methods: Amplification from reference gene primers served as the basis for estimated nucleated cell counts. Sequenced by immunoSEQ multiplex PCR; TCRdb stores in-frame clones only, minus some. Clonal size and the V and J genes are those of that table, whereas D and trimming came from the DNA. The sample has tens of thousands of clones, 85% to 90% seen once. Trimming cost V 2 bases and J 12 bases; bases outside gene matches: 4. Looked up from germline, CDR1 is MNHNY and CDR2 is SVGAGI (reference sequence). This CDR3 comprises 12 residues. The genes are TRBV6-6 and TRBJ1-5, with TRBD1 matching over 7 bases. What was sequenced was peripheral blood. This TCR derives from a woman aged 55-70 years with acute or convalescent COVID-19. The CDR3 reads CASSYGTDYQHF. The CDR3 region has the DNA TGTGCCAGCAGTTACGGGACAGACTACCAGCATTTT.